The 8 T cell receptor beta chains in this list originate from one sample, sequenced in a study of blood T cell repertoires in COVID-19. Clones were read by immunoSEQ multiplex PCR, and TCRdb kept only the in-frame ones, dropping some. The sample includes approximately 400,000 clones, more than 75% of them seen just once. The sample taken for sequencing was PBMCs or T cells enriched from blood (not recorded which). The origin of the receptors is a man aged 25 to 40 who had recovered from COVID-19.

The V call is TRBV5-5, the J call TRBJ2-7; TRBD1 matches 7 bases. The CDR3 runs to 15 residues. The V and J ends lost 5 bases and 1 base, in that order; junction bases with no gene match: 9. Germline CDR1 SGHKS, CDR2 YYEKEE (reference sequence). DNA of the CDR3: TGTGCCAGCAGTTCCCCCCCGGGACAGTCCTACGAGCAGTACTTC. Its protein product is CASSSPPGQSYEQYF.

The chain recombines TRBV2 with TRBJ1-5, with 7 bases lining up with TRBD1. The CDR3 covers 16 residues. V shed 9 bases and J 0 bases; nucleotides not matched to a gene: 11. The germline V gene has CDR1 SNHLY and CDR2 FYNNEI. Written as DNA, the CDR3 is TGTGCCAGTTCAGTGGGACAGATGTATAGCAATCAGCCCCAGCATTTT. Its translation is CASSVGQMYSNQPQHF.

V usage is TRBV25-1 and J usage is TRBJ1-2; D gene unclear. V was trimmed by 1 base and J by 3 bases, leaving 6 bases between them. CDR1 and CDR2 from the germline V gene are MGHDK and SYGVNS. The CDR3 loop spans 13 amino acids. The CDR3 nucleotides are TGTGCCAGCAGTGAATCGTCGTACTATGGCTACACCTTC. Its translation is CASSESSYYGYTF.

The CDR3 sequence is CASRPDRAPSYGYTF. In DNA, the CDR3 is TGTGCCAGCAGGCCCGACAGGGCCCCCTCCTATGGCTACACCTTC. The chain links TRBV6-5 to TRBJ1-2; 7 bases line up with TRBD1. This CDR3 is built from 15 residues. Trimming removed 6 bases from V and 4 bases from J; junction bases left unmatched: 11. Germline V gene data show CDR1 as MNHEY and CDR2 as SVGAGI.

The chain couples TRBV3-1 (or the pseudogene TRBV3-2) to TRBJ1-1, with unresolved D. Trimming cost V 4 bases and J 4 bases, with 10 bases left between them. Germline assignment: CDR1 LGHDT and CDR2 YNNKEL (reference sequence). The CDR3 is 13 residues long. For the CDR3, the DNA is TGTGCCAGCAGCCGTCAGAGGGTCACTGAAGCTTTCTTT. Translation gives CASSRQRVTEAFF.

This sequence joins TRBV6-2 or TRBV6-3 and TRBJ2-5; tentative D call: TRBD1 (5 bases). With 2 bases removed from V and 2 bases from J, the gap between germline ends came to 9 bases. The CDR3 is made up of 14 amino acids. Germline V gene lookup returns CDR1 MNHEY and CDR2 SVGEGT. The chain's CDR3 is CASSYGSGQETQYF. The DNA for the CDR3 is TGTGCCAGCAGTTACGGGTCAGGGCAAGAGACCCAGTACTTC.

In this sample, this clone turned up a few times. J is TRBJ1-2 and V is TRBV5-1, with 8 bases fitting TRBD1. The junction had 3 bases not matched to a gene; V was cut back by 0 bases and J by 8 bases. Per germline, CDR1 SGHRS and CDR2 YFSETQ. This CDR3 spans 13 amino acids. Here the CDR3 reads CASSLEGQEGYTF. CDR3 in DNA: TGCGCCAGCAGCTTGGAGGGACAGGAAGGCTACACCTTC.

This clone was seen just once. The chain couples TRBV3-1 (or the pseudogene TRBV3-2) to TRBJ2-3; 10 bases match TRBD1. Losses at the gene ends were 3 bases for V and 5 bases for J; bases not matched to a gene: 11. Per the germline V gene, CDR1 is LGHDT and CDR2 is YNNKEL (reference sequence). This CDR3 comprises 17 residues. The CDR3 loop is CASSHAGTGAWGDTQYF. The CDR3 nucleotides read TGTGCCAGCAGCCATGCCGGGACAGGGGCTTGGGGAGATACGCAGTATTTT.